This T cell receptor beta chain stems from a study of blood T cell repertoires in COVID-19. Germline loops: CDR1 MDHEN, CDR2 SYDVKM. The V segment lost 7 bases and the J segment 4 bases; nucleotides outside the gene matches: 9. The CDR3 extends over 16 amino acids. Assay: immunoSEQ multiplex PCR; the TCRdb copy retains only in-frame clones and omits some. The data hold 200,000 to 300,000 clones, with roughly 90% observed a single time. The receptor was isolated from a man aged 35-49 years who had recovered from COVID-19. J is TRBJ2-1 and V is TRBV28; 11 nucleotides agree with TRBD2. What was sequenced was PBMCs or T cells enriched from blood (not recorded which). The CDR3 sequence is CASKVQTSGIYNEQFF. CDR3 DNA sequence: TGTGCCAGCAAGGTTCAGACTAGCGGGATTTACAATGAGCAGTTCTTC. The full variable domain, with the rest looked up from reference TRBV28 and TRBJ2-1, is DVKVTQSSRYLVKRTGEKVFLECVQDMDHENMFWYRQDPGLGLRLIYFSYDVKMKEKGDIPEGYSVSREKKERFSLILESASTNQTSMYLCASKVQTSGIYNEQFFGPGTRLTVL.